This T cell receptor beta chain was sequenced for a study of shared T cell receptors in the human thymus. Germline V gene lookup returns CDR1 SGHRS and CDR2 YFSETQ. The V gene end was trimmed by 3 bases and the J gene end by 10 bases; junction bases not matched to a gene: 16. This CDR3 is built from 17 residues. Measured with immunoSEQ multiplex PCR; TCRdb has only the in-frame clones, and not every one. The data hold over 65,000 clones, with 90% to 95% observed a single time. The receptor was derived from a human donor. The genes are TRBV5-1 and TRBJ2-1; 10 bases are a match to TRBD2. The source material was thymocytes. Here the CDR3 reads CASSSYGSETSGPEQFF. The CDR3 nucleotides are TGCGCCAGCAGCTCCTACGGCTCAGAGACTAGCGGGCCCGAGCAGTTCTTC. Variable domain in full (rest from reference TRBV5-1 and TRBJ2-1): KAGVTQTPRYLIKTRGQQVTLSCSPISGHRSVSWYQQTPGQGLQFLFEYFSETQRNKGNFPGRFSGRQFSNSRSEMNVSTLELGDSALYLCASSSYGSETSGPEQFFGPGTRLTVL.